Below are 24 T cell receptor beta chains sequenced from a single sample in a study of siplizumab effects on memory and regulatory T cells. Produced via immunoSEQ multiplex PCR; TCRdb's table is partial and in-frame only. Here the sample spans over 85,000 clones, roughly 92% being singletons. Sequencing input: CD4+ T cells sorted from blood. The source of these receptors is a human donor in good health.

This clone was seen a single time. The gene calls are TRBV19 and TRBJ1-2; 7 bases are a match to TRBD1. Germline CDR1 is LNHDA and CDR2 is SQIVND (reference sequence). The V gene end was trimmed by 7 bases and the J gene end by 2 bases; junction bases not matched to a gene: 10. The CDR3 is made up of 15 amino acids. CDR3 protein: CASTRSTGANYGYTF. CDR3 nucleotide sequence: TGTGCCAGTACCCGAAGTACAGGGGCCAACTATGGCTACACCTTC.

V is TRBV25-1 and J is TRBJ2-2; D is uncertain. CDR1 is MGHDK and CDR2 is SYGVNS in the germline V gene. CDR3 length equals 13 residues. Trimming removed 8 bases from V and 8 bases from J, with 15 bases in between. The CDR3 reads CASGTPMQGELFF. In nucleotides, the CDR3 is TGTGCCAGCGGCACTCCTATGCAAGGGGAGCTGTTTTTT.

The rearrangement links TRBV7-2 to TRBJ1-2; 8 bases map to TRBD1. The V segment lost 6 bases and the J segment 5 bases; nucleotides outside the gene matches: 8. Per germline, CDR1 SGHTA and CDR2 FQGNSA. The CDR3 totals 14 residues. The CDR3 is CASRTGQGGYGYTF. CDR3 nucleotides: TGTGCCAGCAGAACCGGACAGGGAGGATATGGCTACACCTTC.

The chain couples TRBV19 to TRBJ1-5, with unresolved D. V lost 1 base to trimming and J lost 4 bases, with 5 bases between them. Germline assignment: CDR1 LNHDA and CDR2 SQIVND (reference sequence). The CDR3 is 13 residues long. For the CDR3, the DNA is TGTGCCAGTAGTATAGCACCAAATCAGCCCCAGCATTTT. The encoded protein is CASSIAPNQPQHF.

The genes are TRBV7-3 and TRBJ2-7; a weak D match, TRBD2 (6 bases). CDR1 is SGHTA, CDR2 FQGTGA, per germline. This CDR3 is built from 14 residues. V lost 4 bases to trimming and J lost 0 bases, with 10 bases between them. CDR3 sequence: CASSYRDSSYEQYF. CDR3 in DNA: TGTGCCAGCAGCTACCGGGACTCCTCCTACGAGCAGTACTTC.

The chain is built from TRBV6-6 and TRBJ2-7; weak D call: TRBD1 (5 bases). CDR1 and CDR2 from the germline V gene are MNHNY and SVGAGI (reference sequence). The ends were cut back, 2 bases at V and 4 bases at J, with 15 bases in the middle. The CDR3 covers 15 residues. In DNA, the CDR3 is TGTGCCAGCAGTTACGTGCAAACAAAGGGGTACGAGCAGTACTTC. Amino acids: CASSYVQTKGYEQYF.

The chain links TRBV6-1 to TRBJ2-4, with D possibly being TRBD1 (5 bases). CDR3 length equals 15 residues. Germline loops: CDR1 MNHNS, CDR2 SASEGT. V dropped 10 bases and J dropped 0 bases, with 16 bases sitting between them. This CDR3 is CATLGLALAKNIQYF. CDR3 nucleotide sequence: TGTGCCACCTTGGGGCTGGCGTTAGCCAAAAACATTCAGTACTTC.

The rearrangement joins TRBV7-9 to TRBJ1-3, with a possible D match to TRBD1 (6 bases). The CDR3 contains 15 residues. Looked up from germline, CDR1 is SEHNR and CDR2 is FQNEAQ (reference sequence). V gave up 1 base and J gave up 8 bases, with 15 bases separating them. The CDR3 DNA is TGTGCCAGCAGCTTAGACAGGGAAAACTCAGACACCATATATTTT. It specifies CASSLDRENSDTIYF.

The chain has TRBV5-5 and TRBJ2-3, with 7 positions matching TRBD2. The CDR3 extends over 15 amino acids. J gave up 0 bases and V 4 bases, and 5 bases lay outside the gene matches. CDR1 and CDR2 from the germline V gene are SGHKS and YYEKEE (reference sequence). CDR3 loop: CASSASGSSTDTQYF. Here the CDR3 DNA reads TGTGCCAGCAGCGCTAGCGGTTCTAGCACAGATACGCAGTATTTT.

V usage is TRBV9 and J usage is TRBJ2-1; TRBD2 matches at 8 bases. CDR3 length equals 15 residues. The V gene's germline CDR1 is SGDLS and CDR2 YYNGEE. With V trimmed by 3 bases and J by 7 bases, 9 bases remained unmatched. CDR3 sequence (DNA): TGTGCCAGCAGCGATGGGACTAGAGCGGAGAATGAGCAGTTCTTC. Its translation: CASSDGTRAENEQFF.

The chain links TRBV7-9 to TRBJ1-2, with TRBD1 as a possible D gene (6 bases). The CDR3 consists of 13 residues. The V and J ends lost 5 bases and 4 bases respectively, with 11 bases between them. Germline V CDR1 and CDR2: SEHNR, FQNEAQ (reference sequence). The CDR3 nucleotides are TGTGCCAGCAGCCCCCAGGGGCTCTATGGCTACACCTTC. Protein: CASSPQGLYGYTF.

This sequence joins TRBV9 and TRBJ2-3; D uncertain. V lost 0 bases to trimming and J lost 1 base, with 3 bases between them. The CDR3 runs to 13 residues. Per the germline V gene, CDR1 is SGDLS and CDR2 is YYNGEE. CDR3 sequence: CASSVGRTDTQYF. The CDR3 DNA reads TGTGCCAGCAGCGTAGGGCGCACAGATACGCAGTATTTT. Supplemented by reference TRBV9 and TRBJ2-3, the full variable domain reads DSGVTQTPKHLITATGQRVTLRCSPRSGDLSVYWYQQSLDQGLQFLIQYYNGEERAKGNILERFSAQQFPDLHSELNLSSLELGDSALYFCASSVGRTDTQYFGPGTRLTVL.

The V and J genes are TRBV30 and TRBJ2-3; D possibly corresponds to TRBD2 (6 bases). CDR1 and CDR2 (germline): GTSNPN, SVGIG (reference sequence). The V and J ends lost 1 base and 6 bases respectively, with 14 bases between them. The CDR3 covers 14 residues. In DNA form, the CDR3 reads TGTGCCTGGAGTGGAGGGACTGCAGCGGATACGCAGTATTTT. This encodes CAWSGGTAADTQYF.

The chain carries TRBV5-6 and TRBJ1-6; possibly TRBD1 for D (5 bases). CDR1 is SGHDT and CDR2 is YYEEEE in the germline V gene. The CDR3 has 14 amino acids. Trimming removed 3 bases from V and 7 bases from J, with 11 bases in between. Here the CDR3 DNA reads TGTGCCAGCAGCTACAGGTCAAACAATTCACCCCTCCACTTT. Protein: CASSYRSNNSPLHF.

The chain joins TRBV18 to TRBJ1-3; 10 bases map to TRBD1. V dropped 2 bases and J dropped 3; count of bases not matched to a gene: 10. Germline-derived CDR1 and CDR2 are KGHSH and LQKENI. This CDR3 comprises 18 residues. This CDR3 reads CASSPSLDRGGHGNTIYF. The CDR3 coding sequence is TGTGCCAGCTCACCATCTTTGGACAGGGGGGGGCATGGAAACACCATATATTTT.

The rearrangement uses TRBV28 and TRBJ2-7; 7 nucleotides agree with TRBD1. This CDR3 has 15 residues. V shed 5 bases, J shed 5 bases, and the junction held 12 bases outside the gene matches. Germline CDR1 MDHEN, CDR2 SYDVKM. The CDR3 loop is CASSDRVVFIDEQYF. In DNA, the CDR3 is TGTGCCAGCAGTGACAGGGTAGTTTTTATCGACGAGCAGTACTTC.

The V call is TRBV10-3, the J call TRBJ1-2; D gene ambiguous. This CDR3 spans 12 amino acids. V dropped 6 bases and J dropped 0 bases, with 5 bases sitting between them. Germline values: CDR1 ENHRY, CDR2 SYGVKD. CDR3: CAISRANYGYTF. CDR3 nucleotide sequence: TGTGCCATCAGCAGAGCTAACTATGGCTACACCTTC.

The genes are TRBV6-6 and TRBJ1-2; TRBD1 matches 7 bases. The CDR3 loop spans 16 amino acids. V dropped 6 bases and J dropped 3; count of bases not matched to a gene: 13. Germline-derived CDR1 and CDR2 are MNHNY and SVGAGI (reference sequence). CDR3 sequence: CASSPTVGRGYYGYTF. The CDR3 DNA reads as TGTGCCAGCAGCCCAACGGTGGGCAGGGGGTACTATGGCTACACCTTC.

The V call is TRBV6-4, the J call TRBJ1-2; D is unclear. The CDR3 has 12 amino acids. Trimming took 6 bases from V and 4 from J, leaving 9 bases between them. From germline, CDR1 is MRHNA and CDR2 SNTAGT. The CDR3, as DNA: TGTGCCAGCAGCGCCGACACCTATGGCTACACCTTC. Translation gives CASSADTYGYTF.

This clone has only one observation. V is TRBV18 and J is TRBJ1-5; D is unresolved. Germline V CDR1 and CDR2: KGHSH, LQKENI. This CDR3 is built from 14 residues. The V end was cut by 3 bases, the J end by 1 base, with 7 bases between. In DNA, the CDR3 is TGTGCCAGCTCACCGGCGGGGAGCAATCAGCCCCAGCATTTT. It codes for CASSPAGSNQPQHF.

The rearrangement uses TRBV20-1 and TRBJ1-2, with unresolved D. The V and J ends lost 4 bases and 3 bases respectively, with 6 bases between them. Germline loops: CDR1 DFQATT, CDR2 SNEGSKA (reference sequence). This CDR3 has 11 residues. The CDR3 loop is CSATDDYGYTF. CDR3 nucleotides: TGCAGTGCTACAGACGACTATGGCTACACCTTC.

The V and J genes are TRBV18 and TRBJ2-5, with D perhaps assigned TRBD1 or TRBD2 (5 bases each). CDR3 length equals 15 residues. CDR1 is KGHSH and CDR2 is LQKENI in the germline V gene. V lost 0 bases and J 7 bases, leaving 15 bases between the germline ends. This chain's CDR3 is CASSPPWDGGSTQYF. In DNA form, the CDR3 reads TGTGCCAGCTCACCACCGTGGGACGGAGGATCGACCCAGTACTTC. Drawing the rest from reference TRBV18 and TRBJ2-5, the complete variable domain is NAGVMQNPRHLVRRRGQEARLRCSPMKGHSHVYWYRQLPEEGLKFMVYLQKENIIDESGMPKERFSAEFPKEGPSILRIQQVVRGDSAAYFCASSPPWDGGSTQYFGPGTRLLVL.

This chain uses TRBV6-5 with TRBJ1-3; no clear D. CDR1 and CDR2 from the germline V gene are MNHEY and SVGAGI. V dropped 4 bases and J dropped 7 bases, with 14 bases sitting between them. This CDR3 is built from 14 residues. The CDR3 here is CASSSPSRGNTIYF. The CDR3 DNA sequence: TGTGCCAGCAGTTCTCCGTCCCGAGGGAACACCATATATTTT.

Of note for this clone: Sequence at one end of the junction differs from germline and may be a read error. The chain joins TRBV7-7 to TRBJ2-5, with D possibly being TRBD2 (6 bases). Per the germline V gene, CDR1 is SSHAT and CDR2 is FNYEAQ (reference sequence). The CDR3 sequence is 16 residues long. CDR3 nucleotide sequence: TGTGCTAGCAGCCCTCGACTAGGCCGGAACCAAGAGACCCAGTACTTC. Its protein is CASSPRLGRNQETQYF.